What follows are 8 T cell receptor beta chains derived from one specimen sequenced in a study of T-cell memory formation after mild COVID-19. Each CDR3 protein gets one entry after TCRdb re-called the 5' RACE reads with MiXCR. This table holds 300,000 to 400,000 distinct CDR3 sequences, roughly an eighth found once. What was sequenced was PBMCs or a T cell subset sorted from them (not recorded which). The receptors shown here come from a man aged 18 to 29 who had mild COVID-19 (a few samples of this study predate the infection). Cell type and time point are not known.

The sample holds a few counts of this clonotype. V and J are TRBV6-6 and TRBJ2-3; D is undetermined. In germline, CDR1 is MNHNY, CDR2 SVGAGI (reference sequence). V dropped 2 bases and J dropped 6 bases, with 6 bases sitting between them. The CDR3 loop spans 12 amino acids. CDR3 bases: TGTGCCAGCAGTTACACCTTGGATACGCAGTATTTT. This gives the protein CASSYTLDTQYF.

This clonotype turned up a few times. The gene calls are TRBV30 and TRBJ2-1, with D perhaps assigned TRBD1 or TRBD2 (5 bases each). CDR3 length: 13 residues. V was shortened by 0 bases and J by 7 bases, with 10 bases between the two germline ends. Germline CDR1 GTSNPN, CDR2 SVGIG (reference sequence). Written as DNA, the CDR3 is TGTGCCTGGAGTGTTTCGGGGCTGAATGAGCAGTTCTTC. Translating it yields CAWSVSGLNEQFF.

The V call is TRBV12-3 or TRBV12-4, the J call TRBJ2-7; D is perhaps TRBD2 (6 bases). The CDR3 spans 14 residues. With 6 bases removed from V and 6 bases from J, the gap between germline ends came to 18 bases. The CDR3 DNA reads TGTGCCAGCAGCCCCTTTCCCCAGGAGGGCGAGCAGTACTTC. Residues: CASSPFPQEGEQYF.

The chain uses TRBV12-3 or TRBV12-4 and TRBJ2-5; D might be TRBD2 (5 bases). The CDR3 has 12 amino acids. V shed 8 bases and J shed 0 bases, with 7 bases lying between them. CDR3 in DNA: TGTGCCAGCCGGGATCACCAAGAGACCCAGTACTTC. Translating gives CASRDHQETQYF.

This clonotype was observed at least ten times. The chain combines TRBV2 with TRBJ2-5, with no clear D. V gave up 6 bases and J gave up 2 bases, with 7 bases separating them. This CDR3 is 12 amino acids long. Germline V lookup: CDR1 SNHLY, CDR2 FYNNEI. CDR3 nucleotide sequence: TGTGCCAGCAGGAAAGATCAAGAGACCCAGTACTTC. This codes for CASRKDQETQYF.

The sample holds many counts of this clonotype. The rearrangement joins TRBV7-2 to TRBJ2-2; D assignment may be TRBD1 or TRBD2 (5 bases each). V was pared by 5 bases and J by 7 bases, with 11 bases between. CDR1 and CDR2 from the germline V gene are SGHTA and FQGNSA. The CDR3 has 13 residues. DNA of the CDR3: TGTGCCAGCAGCCTGTTGGGGGACGGGGAGCTGTTTTTT. It codes for CASSLLGDGELFF.

This clonotype was observed at least ten times. This chain links TRBV4-3 with TRBJ2-1, with TRBD1 identical over 7 bases. The germline V gene has CDR1 LGHNA and CDR2 YSLEER. The CDR3 has 15 residues. V lost 5 bases, J lost 4 bases, and 8 bases stayed unmatched. The CDR3 is CASSERTGDYNEQFF. CDR3 nucleotides: TGCGCCAGCAGCGAAAGGACAGGAGATTACAATGAGCAGTTCTTC.

V is TRBV7-2 and J is TRBJ2-3, with unresolved D. This CDR3 spans 14 amino acids. In germline, CDR1 is SGHTA, CDR2 FQGNSA. The ends were cut back, 5 bases at V and 1 base at J, with 10 bases in the middle. The CDR3 nucleotides read TGTGCCAGCAGCCTCGCAGGATGCACAGATACGCAGTATTTT. It yields the protein CASSLAGCTDTQYF.